What follows is one T cell receptor (beta chain) and its context. What antigen it recognizes has not been identified. Per-base qualities were not stored, and no clone one base away is much larger. Each collaborating institution followed its own protocols to collect whole blood in K2EDTA tubes. For TCRbeta analysis, collaborators shipped samples as frozen whole blood, isolated PBMCs, or DNA extracted from either of those sample types. The sample originates from a study of blood T cell repertoires in COVID-19 (dated by TCRdb to about 2020). With regard to the full study: Collaborator samples came from the United States, Italy and Spain and covered acute and convalescent phases of COVID-19. The material from the prospective study consisted of cDNA or gDNA derived from T cells, B-cell-depleted T cells, or PBMCs. Deeply sampled blood TCRbeta repertoires from subjects exposed to, actively infected with, or recovered from COVID-19 were included in the dataset. The repertoires were released in a freely available public database meant as a resource for research on the immune response to SARS-CoV-2. The samples were drawn from two sources: the first 160 participants of the ongoing ImmuneRACE study, and over 950 subjects contributed by 6 global collaborators. Sample metadata almost always included a de-identified subject ID, COVID-19 status, age in years and sex. Where available, HLA class I and class II types were taken from metadata supplied by the sample provider and were not determined by assay-based typing. Overall results and qualifications from the work: The quantity of clinical and demographic metadata differed by source and by participant and was supplied without curation.

TCRbeta CDR3 regions were amplified from genomic DNA by means of the immunoSEQ Assay, a bias-controlled multiplex PCR. Turning to the authors' computational methods: Within the assay, amplification of reference gene primers was used to estimate how many nucleated cells each sample contained. Sequence reads were collapsed and filtered to measure the absolute abundance of every unique TCRbeta CDR3 rearrangement. For each sample, productive Simpson clonality was calculated by taking the square root of Simpson's diversity index across productive rearrangements. This immuneACCESS table, as held by TCRdb, lists in-frame sequences with V and J called but not all clones. Of the missing ones, under half trace to an unresolved V gene in checked studies; the others have no known cause. V and J calls and clone size are given by that table; D and trimming were obtained from the DNA. Within this sample are 100,000 to 150,000 clones, with around 87% of them counted one time only. The ten top clones hold approximately 3.6% of the sample.

Sequenced material: peripheral blood. This clonotype originated in a woman aged 55-69 years with acute or convalescent COVID-19.

The bases are TGTGCCAGCAGTCCTCTAAGAAATCAGCCCCAGCATTTT. Translated, this is CASSPLRNQPQHF. The chain is made from TRBV28 and TRBJ1-5; too little of a D gene remains to name it. The germline V gene supplies CDR1 MDHEN and CDR2 SYDVKM. Spanning cysteine to phenylalanine, the CDR3 consists of 13 amino acids. Only the CDR3 part of the read is kept: 39 bases, read in frame from the first base. V is clipped by 5 bases and J by 4 bases, and the sequence between their germline boundaries is 9 bases long.